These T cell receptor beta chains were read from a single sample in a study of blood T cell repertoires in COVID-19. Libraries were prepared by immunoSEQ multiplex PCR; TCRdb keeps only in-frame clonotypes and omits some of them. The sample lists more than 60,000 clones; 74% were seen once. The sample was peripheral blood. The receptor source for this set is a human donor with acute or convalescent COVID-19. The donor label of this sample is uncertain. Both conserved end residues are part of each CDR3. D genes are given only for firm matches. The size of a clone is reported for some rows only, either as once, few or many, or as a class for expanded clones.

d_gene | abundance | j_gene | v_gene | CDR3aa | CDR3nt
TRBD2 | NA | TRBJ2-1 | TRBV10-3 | CAISSYNGGSQFGSYNEQFF | TGTGCCATCAGTTCTTACAACGGCGGGAGTCAATTCGGGTCCTACAATGAGCAGTTCTTC
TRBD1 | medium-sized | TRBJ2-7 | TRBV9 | CASSPGTVEQYF | TGTGCCAGCAGCCCGGGGACAGTCGAGCAGTACTTC
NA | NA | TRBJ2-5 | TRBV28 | CASSSQGMQETQYF | TGTGCCAGCAGTTCTCAGGGAATGCAAGAGACCCAGTACTTC
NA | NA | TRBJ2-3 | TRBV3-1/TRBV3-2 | CASSQEGSGNRARPQYF | TGTGCCAGCAGCCAAGAGGGTTCGGGTAACAGGGCCCGTCCGCAGTATTTT
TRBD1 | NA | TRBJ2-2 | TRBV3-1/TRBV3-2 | CASSARQGAGELFF | TGTGCCAGCAGCGCCCGACAGGGGGCGGGGGAGCTGTTTTTT
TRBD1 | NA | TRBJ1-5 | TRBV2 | CASSGGDRDQPQHF | TGTGCCAGCAGTGGAGGGGACAGGGATCAGCCCCAGCATTTT
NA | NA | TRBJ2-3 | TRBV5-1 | CASSVSGTHTDTQYF | TGCGCCAGCAGCGTTAGCGGAACACACACAGATACGCAGTATTTT
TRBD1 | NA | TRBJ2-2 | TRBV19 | CASSIGTGGRGELFF | TGTGCCAGTAGTATAGGGACAGGGGGCCGCGGGGAGCTGTTTTTT
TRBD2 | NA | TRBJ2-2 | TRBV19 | CASRSSGGMSGELFF | TGTGCCAGTAGGTCTAGCGGGGGGATGAGCGGGGAGCTGTTTTTT
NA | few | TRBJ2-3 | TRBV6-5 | CASRVGEGTDTQYF | TGTGCCAGCAGAGTGGGGGAGGGCACAGATACGCAGTATTTT
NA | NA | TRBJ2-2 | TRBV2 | CASRIIANTGELFF | TGTGCCAGCAGAATCATAGCGAACACCGGGGAGCTGTTTTTT
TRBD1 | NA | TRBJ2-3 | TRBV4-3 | CASSQADRGVDTQYF | TGCGCCAGCAGCCAAGCGGACAGGGGAGTAGATACGCAGTATTTT
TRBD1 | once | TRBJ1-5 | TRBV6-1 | CASSEGQNLPQHF | TGTGCCAGCAGTGAGGGACAGAATTTGCCCCAGCATTTT
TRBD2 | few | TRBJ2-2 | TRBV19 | CASRGTSVGGELFF | TGTGCCAGTAGGGGGACTAGCGTTGGCGGGGAGCTGTTTTTT
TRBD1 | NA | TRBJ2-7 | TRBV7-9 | CASSLGQGAYEQYF | TGTGCCAGCAGCTTAGGACAGGGGGCTTACGAGCAGTACTTC